One TCR beta chain is described in this entry. Its cognate antigen is unknown. With 60 Vbeta and 13 Jbeta primers, the PCR was carried out. Sequenced by immunoSEQ multiplex PCR; TCRdb stores in-frame clones only, minus some. This table holds some 200,000 clones. This sample was included in a study of cytomegalovirus exposure and HLA in healthy donors. Whole-study results and caveats: Roughly uniform sequencing depth across donors was assumed, possibly incorrectly.

The CDR3 covers 16 residues. Germline CDR1 is LNHDA and CDR2 is SQIVND (reference sequence). V was pared by 0 bases and J by 0 bases, with 4 bases of the junction left unmatched. The chain employs TRBV19 and TRBJ1-1; 7 bases map to TRBD1. The sequence was collected from a girl aged 2 to 9 in good health and CMV-seropositive. The sequenced sample was PBMCs. The CDR3, as DNA: TGTGCCAGTAGTATAGAAGGGGGCAACATGAACACTGAAGCTTTCTTT. This translates into CASSIEGGNMNTEAFF.